These T cell receptor beta chains were read from a single sample in a study of blood T cell repertoires in COVID-19. This table comes from immunoSEQ multiplex PCR, and its TCRdb copy is limited to in-frame clones, with some not included. The sample includes 370,000 or so clones, around 87% seen only once; the top ten take approximately 1.3%. Specimen: PBMCs or T cells enriched from blood (not recorded which). All receptors come from a man aged 30-40 years who had recovered from COVID-19. The CDR3 runs from the conserved cysteine through the conserved F or W. The D gene is left open where the match is weak. Clone size is given for some rows only: seen once, a few or many times, or a class if the clone is expanded.

CDR3aa	CDR3nt	abundance	v_gene	d_gene	j_gene
CASSSTGASNTGELFF	TGTGCCAGCAGCTCGACAGGGGCGTCGAACACCGGGGAGCTGTTTTTT	.	TRBV11-2	TRBD1	TRBJ2-2
CASSELGQNTEAFF	TGTGCCAGCAGCGAACTGGGACAGAACACTGAAGCTTTCTTT	.	TRBV7-2	.	TRBJ1-1
CASSSRDSLHF	TGTGCCAGCAGCTCCCGGGACAGCCTCCACTTT	.	TRBV5-6	TRBD1	TRBJ1-6
CASSLQGAGYTF	TGCGCCAGCAGCTTGCAGGGGGCGGGCTACACCTTC	.	TRBV5-1	TRBD1	TRBJ1-2
CASSLTTDEAFF	TGTGCCAGCAGCTTAACAACCGATGAAGCTTTCTTT	once	TRBV7-2	.	TRBJ1-1
CASSRTIGDTGELFF	TGTGCCAGCAGTCGGACTATTGGCGACACCGGGGAGCTGTTTTTT	.	TRBV6-5	.	TRBJ2-2
CASTAGPGQPQHF	TGTGCCAGCACGGCGGGGCCCGGTCAGCCCCAGCATTTT	.	TRBV6-5	.	TRBJ1-5
CASSPRTGHSGNTIYF	TGTGCCAGCAGCCCGCGGACAGGCCACTCTGGAAACACCATATATTTT	few	TRBV9	TRBD1	TRBJ1-3
CASTGAGKTDTQYF	TGCGCCAGCACGGGAGCGGGGAAAACAGATACGCAGTATTTT	few	TRBV10-2	TRBD2	TRBJ2-3
CASSPGDGELFF	TGTGCCAGCTCACCAGGAGACGGGGAGCTGTTTTTT	.	TRBV18	.	TRBJ2-2
CASSPGATIGLNYGYTF	TGTGCCAGCAGCCCAGGGGCCACCATTGGGTTGAACTATGGCTACACCTTC	.	TRBV11-2	.	TRBJ1-2
CASSPLAGAMETQYF	TGTGCCAGCTCACCCTTAGCGGGGGCTATGGAGACCCAGTACTTC	.	TRBV18	TRBD2	TRBJ2-5
CASSIIRGDQYF	TGTGCCAGTAGTATAATCAGGGGCGACCAGTACTTC	.	TRBV19	.	TRBJ2-5
CASSLGTGNIGYTF	TGTGCCAGCAGCTTGGGGACAGGAAACATTGGCTACACCTTC	.	TRBV7-6	TRBD1	TRBJ1-2
CASSETGQRGSGYTF	TGTGCCAGCAGTGAGACCGGACAAAGGGGATCCGGCTACACCTTC	.	TRBV25-1	.	TRBJ1-2
CAISESSGQPYEQYF	TGTGCCATCAGTGAGTCGAGTGGACAGCCCTACGAGCAGTACTTC	.	TRBV10-3	.	TRBJ2-7
CASSKGQATDTQYF	TGTGCCAGCAGCAAGGGACAGGCCACAGATACGCAGTATTTT	.	TRBV5-6	TRBD1	TRBJ2-3
CASKGLAGGPDTQYF	TGTGCCAGCAAGGGACTAGCGGGGGGTCCAGATACGCAGTATTTT	.	TRBV9	TRBD2	TRBJ2-3
CASIPGTLNTGELFF	TGTGCCAGTATTCCCGGGACTCTGAACACCGGGGAGCTGTTTTTT	.	TRBV19	.	TRBJ2-2
CASSQVGQNTEAFF	TGCGCCAGCAGCCAAGTCGGACAGAACACTGAAGCTTTCTTT	.	TRBV4-1	.	TRBJ1-1
CASTVRSGNTIYF	TGTGCCAGCACCGTGCGATCTGGAAACACCATATATTTT	few	TRBV6-5	.	TRBJ1-3
CAISAGGPYEQYF	TGTGCCATCTCAGCGGGGGGGCCGTACGAGCAGTACTTC	.	TRBV10-3	TRBD2	TRBJ2-7
CASSQATYGYTF	TGTGCCAGCAGTCAAGCGACTTATGGCTACACCTTC	.	TRBV6-2/TRBV6-3	.	TRBJ1-2
CASSFTDYGYTF	TGTGCCAGCAGCTTCACAGACTATGGCTACACCTTC	.	TRBV7-9	.	TRBJ1-2
CASSRDRGETQYF	TGTGCCAGCAGCCGGGACAGGGGAGAGACCCAGTACTTC	.	TRBV3-1/TRBV3-2	TRBD1	TRBJ2-5
CASSLGRQSAVTEAFF	TGCGCCAGCAGCTTGGGGCGACAGTCGGCGGTCACTGAAGCTTTCTTT	.	TRBV5-1	.	TRBJ1-1